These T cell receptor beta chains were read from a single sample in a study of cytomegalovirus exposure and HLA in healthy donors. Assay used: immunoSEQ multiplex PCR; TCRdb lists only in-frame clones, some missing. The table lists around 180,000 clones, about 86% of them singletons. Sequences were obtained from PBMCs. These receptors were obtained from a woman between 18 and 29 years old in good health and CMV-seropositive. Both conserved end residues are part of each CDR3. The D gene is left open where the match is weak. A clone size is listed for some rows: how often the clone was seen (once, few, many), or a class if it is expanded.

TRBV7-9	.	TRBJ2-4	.	CASTLGAKNIQYF	TGTGCCAGCACCCTCGGAGCCAAAAACATTCAGTACTTC
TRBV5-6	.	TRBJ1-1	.	CASSFWLGGHMNTEAFF	TGTGCCAGCAGCTTTTGGCTAGGTGGACACATGAACACTGAAGCTTTCTTT
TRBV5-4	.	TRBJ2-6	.	CASSPLGAAGANVLTF	TGTGCCAGCAGCCCTCTAGGGGCGGCTGGGGCCAACGTCCTGACTTTC
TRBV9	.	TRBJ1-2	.	CASSAGQLINYGYTF	TGTGCCAGCAGCGCCGGACAGCTAATTAACTATGGCTACACCTTC
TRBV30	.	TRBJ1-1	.	CAWRQGLNTEAFF	TGTGCCTGGAGGCAGGGCCTAAACACTGAAGCTTTCTTT
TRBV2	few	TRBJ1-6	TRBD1	CASRAGTDNNSPLHF	TGTGCCAGCAGGGCAGGGACAGATAATAATTCACCCCTCCACTTT
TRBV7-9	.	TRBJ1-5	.	CSSSFKALGSNQPQHF	TGTTCCAGCAGCTTTAAGGCCTTGGGCAGCAATCAGCCCCAGCATTTT
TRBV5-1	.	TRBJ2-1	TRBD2	CASSSTPREAHNEQFF	TGCGCCAGCAGCTCGACTCCCCGGGAGGCACACAATGAGCAGTTCTTC
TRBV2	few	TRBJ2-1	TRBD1	CASRVGTGSYNEQFF	TGTGCCAGCAGGGTCGGGACAGGGTCCTACAATGAGCAGTTCTTC
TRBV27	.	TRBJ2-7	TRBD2	CASSPGGAYEQYF	TGTGCCAGCAGTCCCGGGGGGGCCTACGAGCAGTACTTC
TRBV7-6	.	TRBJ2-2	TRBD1	CASRGQGNGELFF	TGTGCCAGCAGGGGACAGGGGAACGGGGAGCTGTTTTTT
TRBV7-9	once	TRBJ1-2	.	CASSLPGVSAANYGYTF	TGTGCCAGCAGCTTACCGGGTGTCTCAGCAGCTAACTATGGCTACACCTTC
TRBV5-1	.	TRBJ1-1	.	CASSPEGGIEAFF	TGCGCCAGCAGCCCGGAAGGCGGAATAGAAGCTTTCTTT
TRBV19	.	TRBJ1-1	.	CASTDLLNTEAFF	TGTGCCAGTACAGATTTACTGAACACTGAAGCTTTCTTT
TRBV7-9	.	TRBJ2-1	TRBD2	CASSTTRTGGDEQFF	TGTGCCAGCAGCACAACCCGGACGGGAGGCGATGAGCAGTTCTTC
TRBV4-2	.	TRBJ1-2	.	CASSQGAGGYTF	TGTGCCAGCAGCCAGGGGGCGGGTGGCTACACCTTC
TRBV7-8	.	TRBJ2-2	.	CASSLVSVNTGELFF	TGTGCCAGCAGCTTAGTGTCGGTGAACACCGGGGAGCTGTTTTTT
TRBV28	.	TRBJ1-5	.	CASSLRGGNQPQHF	TGTGCCAGCAGTTTAAGGGGGGGTAATCAGCCCCAGCATTTT
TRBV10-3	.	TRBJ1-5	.	CAISESNDGWDQPQHF	TGTGCCATCAGTGAGTCGAATGACGGGTGGGATCAGCCCCAGCATTTT
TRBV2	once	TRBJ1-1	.	CASSASTGRTEAFF	TGTGCCAGCAGTGCCAGTACAGGGCGTACTGAAGCTTTCTTT
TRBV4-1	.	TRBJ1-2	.	CASSQLQTGREPGYTF	TGCGCCAGCAGCCAATTACAGACAGGAAGAGAACCTGGCTACACCTTC
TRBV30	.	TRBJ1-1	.	CACILELNTEAFF	TGTGCCTGCATATTGGAGTTGAACACTGAAGCTTTCTTT
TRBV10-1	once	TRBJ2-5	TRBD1	CASRDRRKEETQYF	TGCGCCAGCCGGGACAGAAGAAAAGAAGAGACCCAGTACTTC
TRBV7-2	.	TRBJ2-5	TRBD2	CASSSGGQETQYF	TGTGCCAGCAGCTCGGGGGGCCAAGAGACCCAGTACTTC
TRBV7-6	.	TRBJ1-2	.	CASSLSPTGSGYTF	TGTGCCAGCAGCTTAAGTCCTACAGGGAGCGGCTACACCTTC
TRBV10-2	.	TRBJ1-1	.	CASSDSGSRNTEAFF	TGCGCCAGCAGTGACTCTGGCTCCAGGAACACTGAAGCTTTCTTT
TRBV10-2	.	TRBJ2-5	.	CASSESLVAWETQYF	TGCGCCAGCAGTGAGTCGTTGGTAGCGTGGGAGACCCAGTACTTC
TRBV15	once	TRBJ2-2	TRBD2	CATSGTSGGAIGELFF	TGTGCCACCAGCGGGACTAGCGGGGGGGCCATCGGGGAGCTGTTTTTT
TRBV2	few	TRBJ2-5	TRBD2	CASSEVSGGAGETQYF	TGTGCCAGCAGTGAAGTTAGCGGGGGGGCCGGAGAGACCCAGTACTTC
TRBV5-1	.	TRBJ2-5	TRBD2	CASSLGAGQETQYF	TGCGCCAGCAGCTTGGGAGCGGGACAAGAGACCCAGTACTTC
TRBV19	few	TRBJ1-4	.	CASSPRQGRDEKLFF	TGTGCCAGTAGTCCACGGCAGGGCAGGGATGAAAAACTGTTTTTT
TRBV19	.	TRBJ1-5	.	CASGTGQSNQPQHF	TGTGCCAGTGGGACCGGACAGAGCAATCAGCCCCAGCATTTT
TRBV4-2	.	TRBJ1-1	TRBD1	CASSQEQTGANTEAFF	TGTGCCAGCAGCCAAGAGCAGACAGGGGCGAACACTGAAGCTTTCTTT
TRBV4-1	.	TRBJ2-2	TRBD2	CASSQAHRVAGGPTGELFF	TGCGCCAGCAGCCAAGCTCACAGGGTAGCGGGGGGCCCCACCGGGGAGCTGTTTTTT
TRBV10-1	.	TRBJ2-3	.	CASSDPGATDTQYF	TGCGCCAGCAGTGACCCTGGGGCGACAGATACGCAGTATTTT
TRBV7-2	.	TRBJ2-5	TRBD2	CASTWASGRQTQYF	TGTGCCAGCACGTGGGCTAGCGGGAGACAGACCCAGTACTTC
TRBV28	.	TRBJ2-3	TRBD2	CASSYRGGPDTQYF	TGTGCCAGCAGTTACCGGGGGGGCCCAGATACGCAGTATTTT
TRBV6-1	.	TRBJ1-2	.	CASSEAGDGYTF	TGTGCCAGCAGTGAGGCAGGGGATGGCTACACCTTC
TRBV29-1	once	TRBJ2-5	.	CSVEAGQARETQYF	TGCAGCGTTGAAGCAGGGCAAGCCAGAGAGACCCAGTACTTC
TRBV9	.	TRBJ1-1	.	CASSPREGRITEAFF	TGTGCCAGCAGCCCCCGGGAGGGAAGGATTACTGAAGCTTTCTTT
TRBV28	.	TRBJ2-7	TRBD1	CASRVTGRTYEQYF	TGTGCCAGCAGGGTGACAGGGCGAACCTACGAGCAGTACTTC
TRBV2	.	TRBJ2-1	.	CASSEALWGGLGNEQFF	TGTGCCAGCAGTGAAGCGCTTTGGGGGGGCCTGGGGAATGAGCAGTTCTTC
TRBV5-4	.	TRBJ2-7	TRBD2	CASGGAGGSEQYF	TGTGCCAGCGGAGGAGCGGGGGGCTCCGAGCAGTACTTC
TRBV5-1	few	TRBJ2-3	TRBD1	CASSKDRGHQDTQYF	TGCGCCAGCAGCAAGGACAGGGGGCACCAGGATACGCAGTATTTT
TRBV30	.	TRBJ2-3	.	CAWSPPGLTSDTQYF	TGTGCCTGGAGTCCCCCGGGACTTACCTCAGATACGCAGTATTTT
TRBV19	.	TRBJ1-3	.	CASSIAKTGRRAGNTIYF	TGTGCCAGTAGTATAGCGAAGACCGGCAGGCGGGCTGGAAACACCATATATTTT
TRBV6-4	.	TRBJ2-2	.	CASSGAASTGELFF	TGTGCCAGCAGTGGGGCAGCCTCCACCGGGGAGCTGTTTTTT
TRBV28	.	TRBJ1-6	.	CASLPVGNSPLHF	TGTGCCAGTCTTCCCGTGGGCAATTCACCCCTCCACTTT
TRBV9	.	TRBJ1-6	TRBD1	CASSAGGGSPLHF	TGTGCCAGCAGCGCAGGGGGTGGATCACCCCTCCACTTT
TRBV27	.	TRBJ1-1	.	CASSSRTRGNTEAFF	TGTGCCAGCAGTTCCCGGACTAGAGGCAACACTGAAGCTTTCTTT
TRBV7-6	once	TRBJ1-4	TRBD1	CASSGDSEKLFF	TGTGCCAGCAGTGGGGACAGCGAAAAACTGTTTTTT
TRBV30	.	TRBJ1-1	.	CAWSVGGSTEAFF	TGTGCCTGGAGTGTTGGGGGCAGTACTGAAGCTTTCTTT